The next 15 T cell receptor beta chains were all read from a single sample in a study of breast tumors, draining lymph nodes, adjacent tissues. TCRdb used MiXCR to reprocess the multiplex PCR reads, holding one entry per CDR3 protein. The table includes 200,000 to 250,000 distinct CDR3 sequences, about 32% detected once. Axillary draining lymph nodes of breast cancer patients supplied the node samples. What was sequenced was axillary lymph node tissue. The receptor source for this set is a female donor with breast cancer. Some clones in this sample may be carry-over from other donors' samples.

This clonotype showed up many times. The chain links TRBV10-2 to TRBJ1-1, with 11 bases lining up with TRBD1. Per the germline V gene, CDR1 is WSHSY and CDR2 is SAAADI. The CDR3 extends over 12 amino acids. The V gene end was trimmed by 8 bases and the J gene end by 11 bases; junction bases not matched to a gene: 7. The DNA of the CDR3 is TGCGCCAGCTGGCACGGACAGGGGGCGGCTTTCTTT. Amino acid sequence: CASWHGQGAAFF.

At least ten counts were recorded for this clonotype. The DNA for the CDR3 is TGTGCCAGCAGCCCGGACAACACCGGGGAGCTGTTTTTT. Its translation is CASSPDNTGELFF. This chain uses TRBV9 with TRBJ2-2; unclear D gene. Germline CDR1 reads SGDLS; CDR2 reads YYNGEE. V lost 4 bases and J lost 2, with 6 bases in between. The CDR3 has 13 amino acids.

The rearrangement joins TRBV6-5 to TRBJ2-3; no firm D call. Germline CDR1 reads MNHEY; CDR2 reads SVGAGI. V dropped 3 bases and J dropped 1 base, with 11 bases sitting between them. The CDR3 runs 15 residues. CDR3 in DNA: TGTGCCAGCAGTTATGGCAACCCCCGCACAGATACGCAGTATTTT. Its protein is CASSYGNPRTDTQYF.

This clonotype has more than one count but fewer than ten. The chain couples TRBV2 to TRBJ1-2; D unclear. CDR1 is SNHLY and CDR2 is FYNNEI in the germline V gene. Deletions cut 8 bases from V and 6 bases from J, with 16 bases between. The CDR3 extends over 13 amino acids. CDR3 protein: CASCGWICDGYTF. The CDR3 DNA reads as TGTGCCAGCTGCGGTTGGATATGCGATGGCTACACCTTC.

The sample holds a few counts of this clonotype. This chain connects TRBV6-1 to TRBJ2-5; 9 bases line up with TRBD1. The length of the CDR3 is 15 residues. J lost 1 base, V lost 4 bases, and 4 bases had no gene match. In germline, CDR1 is MNHNS, CDR2 SASEGT. The CDR3 loop is CASSVDRGIQETQYF. In nucleotides, the CDR3 is TGTGCCAGCAGTGTCGACAGGGGGATCCAAGAGACCCAGTACTTC.

In this sample, this clonotype turned up many times. This chain uses TRBV20-1 with TRBJ1-6; 10 bases are shared with TRBD1. Per the germline V gene, CDR1 is DFQATT and CDR2 is SNEGSKA (reference sequence). CDR3 size: 16 residues. The ends lost 0 bases at V and 5 bases at J; junction bases unmatched: 4. The chain's CDR3 is CSARDYGQGDNSPLHF. In nucleotides, the CDR3 is TGCAGTGCTAGAGATTACGGACAGGGGGATAATTCACCCCTCCACTTT.

With regard to this clonotype: A read error may account for a junction end that differs from germline. The rearrangement uses TRBV7-7 and TRBJ2-5; TRBD1 is a possible D gene (5 bases). The CDR3 length is 14 residues. Germline-derived CDR1 and CDR2 are SSHAT and FNYEAQ (reference sequence). CDR3 nucleotides: TGTGCTAGCAGCCCCACAGGCCTCCAAGAGACCCAGTACTTC. Its protein product is CASSPTGLQETQYF.

This clonotype was detected ten times or more. This chain links TRBV6-5 with TRBJ1-3, with D possibly TRBD1 on 5 matching bases. CDR1 and CDR2 from the germline V gene are MNHEY and SVGAGI. V lost 6 bases and J 0 bases, leaving 15 bases between the germline ends. This CDR3 has 16 amino acids. This CDR3 is CASSYGGVNSGNTIYF. As DNA, the CDR3 is TGTGCCAGCAGCTATGGGGGGGTCAACTCTGGAAACACCATATATTTT.

In this sample, this clonotype turned up many times. In nucleotides, the CDR3 is TGTGCCAGCCATAGGGGGCTCAATCAGCCCCAGCATTTT. As protein: CASHRGLNQPQHF. The chain links TRBV19 to TRBJ1-5; 7 bases align to TRBD1. There are 13 residues in the CDR3. The V segment lost 9 bases and the J segment 3 bases; nucleotides outside the gene matches: 5. Germline CDR1 is LNHDA and CDR2 is SQIVND (reference sequence). Complete variable domain (other parts from reference TRBV19 and TRBJ1-5): DGGITQSPKYLFRKEGQNVTLSCEQNLNHDAMYWYRQDPGQGLRLIYYSQIVNDFQKGDIAEGYSVSREKKESFPLTVTSAQKNPTAFYLCASHRGLNQPQHFGDGTRLSIL.

The chain has TRBV19 and TRBJ1-3; 8 bases line up with TRBD1. The CDR3 extends over 15 amino acids. Per the germline V gene, CDR1 is LNHDA and CDR2 is SQIVND (reference sequence). V lost 5 bases to trimming and J lost 4 bases; unmatched junction nucleotides: 7. This CDR3 reads CASSPWTGSGNTIYF. The DNA for the CDR3 is TGTGCCAGTAGTCCCTGGACAGGGTCCGGAAACACCATATATTTT.

This CDR3 reads CASLEEKAKNIQYF. CDR3 coding DNA: TGTGCCAGTCTCGAGGAGAAGGCCAAAAACATTCAGTACTTC. V is TRBV18 and J is TRBJ2-4; D unresolved. Germline V lookup: CDR1 KGHSH, CDR2 LQKENI. CDR3 length: 14 amino acids. V gave up 9 bases and J gave up 1 base, with 13 bases separating them. Using reference TRBV18 and TRBJ2-4 for the parts outside the CDR3, the full variable domain is NAGVMQNPRHLVRRRGQEARLRCSPMKGHSHVYWYRQLPEEGLKFMVYLQKENIIDESGMPKERFSAEFPKEGPSILRIQQVVRGDSAAYFCASLEEKAKNIQYFGAGTRLSVL.

This clonotype was counted ten times or more. V is TRBV29-1 and J is TRBJ2-1; possibly TRBD1 or TRBD2 for D (5 bases each). The CDR3 has 13 residues. The V gene lost 7 bases and the J gene lost 9 bases, with 19 bases spanning the gap. Germline V gives CDR1 SQVTM, CDR2 ANQGSEA. The CDR3 nucleotides read TGCAGCGCCGCACGGGACCAGGGTGGTGAGCAGTTCTTC. Translation: CSAARDQGGEQFF.

This clonotype came up many times. The chain joins TRBV12-3 or TRBV12-4 to TRBJ2-3, with D tentatively TRBD2 (5 bases). This CDR3 region has 14 residues. The V gene lost 4 bases and the J gene lost 1 base, with 9 bases spanning the gap. CDR3 nucleotides: TGTGCCAGCAGTTGGACTCGAGGCACAGATACGCAGTATTTT. The encoded protein is CASSWTRGTDTQYF.

In its sample, this clonotype was seen a few times. This sequence joins TRBV7-9 and TRBJ1-1, with D possibly being TRBD1 (5 bases). The CDR3 is made up of 13 amino acids. V shed 8 bases and J shed 0 bases, with 10 bases lying between them. Germline V gene data show CDR1 as SEHNR and CDR2 as FQNEAQ (reference sequence). The CDR3 DNA reads TGTGCCAGCGACGGGACGGTGAACACTGAAGCTTTCTTT. Protein sequence: CASDGTVNTEAFF. Variable domain in full (rest from reference TRBV7-9 and TRBJ1-1): DTGVSQNPRHKITKRGQNVTFRCDPISEHNRLYWYRQTLGQGPEFLTYFQNEAQLEKSRLLSDRFSAERPKGSFSTLEIQRTEQGDSAMYLCASDGTVNTEAFFGQGTRLTVV.

The chain joins TRBV12-3 or TRBV12-4 to TRBJ1-2; 10 nucleotides match TRBD1. With 8 bases clipped from V and 4 bases from J, the junction kept 4 bases outside the gene matches. The CDR3 covers 13 residues. CDR3 sequence: CASGRTGGYGYTF. CDR3 coding DNA: TGTGCCAGCGGGAGGACAGGGGGCTATGGCTACACCTTC.